The 29 T cell receptor beta chains below were found in one sample sequenced in a study of CD8 T cells in ankylosing spondylitis. TCRdb itself ran the 5' RACE reads through MiXCR, one entry per CDR3 protein. The sample consists of about 250,000 distinct CDR3 sequences, more than 20% of them appearing once. Source material: blood, either unsorted or a sorted T cell fraction (not recorded which). The receptors here all came from a male donor with ankylosing spondylitis or in good health (not recorded which).

The rearrangement uses TRBV7-3 and TRBJ2-1; no reliable D call. CDR3 size: 14 residues. The germline V gene has CDR1 SGHTA and CDR2 FQGTGA. Trimming took off 2 bases at V and 7 bases at J, with 12 bases between the two ends. CDR3 residues: CASSLWSGVNEQFF. In DNA, the CDR3 is TGTGCCAGCAGCTTATGGTCTGGGGTTAATGAGCAGTTCTTC.

The J gene is TRBJ2-3, the V gene TRBV7-3; perhaps TRBD2 as D (6 bases). CDR1 and CDR2 (germline): SGHTA, FQGTGA. The V gene lost 3 bases and the J gene lost 2 bases, with 15 bases spanning the gap. The CDR3 is 16 amino acids. The CDR3 spells CASSFIAGLFTDTQYF. Written as DNA, the CDR3 is TGTGCCAGCAGCTTTATTGCGGGGTTATTCACAGATACGCAGTATTTT. The variable domain in full, with the rest retrieved from reference TRBV7-3 and TRBJ2-3, is GAGVSQTPSNKVTEKGKYVELRCDPISGHTALYWYRQSLGQGPEFLIYFQGTGAADDSGLPNDRFFAVRPEGSVSTLKIQRTERGDSAVYLCASSFIAGLFTDTQYFGPGTRLTVL.

Many counts were recorded for this clonotype. The chain carries TRBV12-3 or TRBV12-4 and TRBJ2-3; 8 positions match TRBD1. This CDR3 spans 15 amino acids. The V gene end was trimmed by 8 bases and the J gene end by 2 bases; junction bases not matched to a gene: 9. The CDR3 reads CASGPEGQATDTQYF. CDR3 bases: TGTGCCAGCGGCCCGGAGGGACAGGCCACAGATACGCAGTATTTT.

The chain joins TRBV20-1 to TRBJ2-5; possible D gene TRBD2, 6 bases. The CDR3 covers 15 residues. The germline V gene has CDR1 DFQATT and CDR2 SNEGSKA (reference sequence). Between the trimmed V and J ends, which lost 1 base and 6 bases, there was a span of 18 bases. As DNA, the CDR3 is TGCAGTGCTAGAGTCGGCAGGCGGGGAGATCAGACCCAGTACTTC. Translation gives CSARVGRRGDQTQYF.

This clonotype was observed a few times. The V call is TRBV29-1, the J call TRBJ2-3, with a weak D call TRBD1 (5 bases). Trimming pared 7 bases from V and 2 bases from J, leaving 13 bases between. The germline CDR1 and CDR2 sequences are SQVTM and ANQGSEA. The CDR3 spans 13 residues. CDR3 sequence reads: CSARQTPTDTQYF. In DNA, the CDR3 is TGCAGCGCTAGACAGACCCCCACAGATACGCAGTATTTT.

This clonotype occurred many times. The chain carries TRBV29-1 and TRBJ2-7; the D call may be TRBD1 or TRBD2 (5 bases each). CDR1 is SQVTM and CDR2 is ANQGSEA in the germline V gene. The germline V and J ends were trimmed by 4 bases and 6 bases, with 19 bases remaining between them. The CDR3 spans 14 residues. CDR3 sequence: CSVVSGTSGSEQYF. The CDR3 region has the DNA TGCAGCGTTGTGTCCGGGACCTCCGGCTCCGAGCAGTACTTC.

This clonotype was seen a handful of times. The DNA of the CDR3 is TGTGCCAGCAGCCAACCCTCCACTAGCGGGGGGGCCGTCTACGAGCAGTACTTC. It yields the protein CASSQPSTSGGAVYEQYF. This chain links TRBV4-2 with TRBJ2-7, with 13 positions matching TRBD2. The V segment lost 2 bases and the J segment 3 bases; nucleotides outside the gene matches: 10. CDR3 length equals 18 residues. Germline V gene data show CDR1 as LGHNA and CDR2 as YNFKEQ.

This clonotype was picked up a small number of times. This chain uses TRBV20-1 with TRBJ2-3; D ambiguous. V shed 0 bases and J shed 1 base, with 11 bases lying between them. Germline V lookup: CDR1 DFQATT, CDR2 SNEGSKA (reference sequence). The CDR3 runs 15 residues. The CDR3 region is CSARDLSVGTDTQYF. The CDR3 DNA reads TGCAGTGCTAGAGATTTGAGTGTGGGCACAGATACGCAGTATTTT.

CDR3 in amino acids: CASSLGQGSGYTF. CDR3 nucleotide sequence: TGTGCCAGCAGCCTGGGACAGGGGAGTGGCTACACCTTC. This rearrangement joins TRBV7-9 to TRBJ1-2, with 10 bases lining up with TRBD1. This CDR3 has 13 amino acids. Germline CDR1 SEHNR, CDR2 FQNEAQ (reference sequence). The ends lost 5 bases at V and 7 bases at J; junction bases unmatched: 4.

This clonotype was detected ten times or more. The chain has TRBV7-2 and TRBJ2-7; D gene uncertain. The CDR3 loop spans 13 amino acids. Germline values: CDR1 SGHTA, CDR2 FQGNSA. V was pared by 3 bases and J by 0 bases, with 6 bases between. The DNA for the CDR3 is TGTGCCAGCAGCTTTGAGGTCTCCTACGAGCAGTACTTC. This gives the protein CASSFEVSYEQYF.

This clonotype has at least ten counts. The chain has TRBV20-1 and TRBJ1-2, with TRBD1 identical over 9 bases. This CDR3 comprises 15 residues. Germline CDR1 DFQATT, CDR2 SNEGSKA (reference sequence). Germline trimming cut 6 bases from V and 4 bases from J; bases unmatched to any gene: 12. The CDR3 loop reads CSARNRDRALYGYTF. The CDR3 DNA sequence: TGCAGTGCGAGAAATCGGGACAGGGCGCTCTATGGCTACACCTTC.

This clonotype was found many times. This chain connects TRBV7-9 to TRBJ2-1; D might be TRBD1 (6 bases). Trimming left V 3 bases short and J 8 bases short, with 23 bases between. This CDR3 contains 17 residues. The V gene's germline CDR1 is SEHNR and CDR2 FQNEAQ (reference sequence). The CDR3 DNA is TGTGCCAGCAGCTTTGGTCGCCGGCCTGGGGGCTTGGATGAGCAGTTCTTC. It codes for CASSFGRRPGGLDEQFF.

The chain recombines TRBV2 with TRBJ2-3; TRBD2 matches at 10 bases. Germline CDR1 reads SNHLY; CDR2 reads FYNNEI. The V segment lost 6 bases and the J segment 6 bases; nucleotides outside the gene matches: 9. CDR3 length equals 15 residues. This CDR3 reads CASRASGGGMDTQYF. In nucleotides, the CDR3 is TGTGCCAGCAGGGCAAGCGGGGGGGGGATGGATACGCAGTATTTT.

The CDR3 DNA is TGTGCCAGCAGTTTTACGAGCAATCAGCCCCAGCATTTT. Its protein product is CASSFTSNQPQHF. This chain connects TRBV12-3 or TRBV12-4 to TRBJ1-5; D remains ambiguous. The CDR3 length is 13 residues. V was cut by 3 bases and J by 1 base, with 4 bases left in between.

V is TRBV29-1 and J is TRBJ2-4; 9 bases line up with TRBD1. Germline V gene lookup returns CDR1 SQVTM and CDR2 ANQGSEA. The V gene end was trimmed by 6 bases and the J gene end by 2 bases; junction bases not matched to a gene: 8. The CDR3 extends over 15 amino acids. The chain's CDR3 is CSVVGTGFPKNIQYF. CDR3 sequence (DNA): TGCAGCGTCGTGGGGACAGGGTTTCCCAAAAACATTCAGTACTTC.

The gene calls are TRBV4-2 and TRBJ2-1, with a possible D match to TRBD2 (6 bases). CDR3 size: 14 residues. With 0 bases removed from V and 3 bases from J, the gap between germline ends came to 6 bases. In germline, CDR1 is LGHNA, CDR2 YNFKEQ. CDR3 coding DNA: TGTGCCAGCAGCCAAGATAGCGGCTACAATGAGCAGTTCTTC. This sequence encodes CASSQDSGYNEQFF.

This clonotype was counted only a few times. This chain uses TRBV29-1 with TRBJ1-2; D might be TRBD1 (6 bases). The germline gives CDR1 SQVTM, CDR2 ANQGSEA. This CDR3 has 12 amino acids. V was trimmed by 2 bases and J by 8 bases, leaving 12 bases between them. The CDR3 region is CSVEFWGHGYTF. The CDR3, as DNA: TGCAGCGTTGAATTTTGGGGGCACGGCTACACCTTC.

J is TRBJ2-3 and V is TRBV3-1; a weak D match, TRBD2 (7 bases). CDR1 is LGHDT, CDR2 YNNKEL, per germline (reference sequence). The length of the CDR3 is 18 residues. Trimming left V 4 bases short and J 5 bases short, with 25 bases between. This chain's CDR3 is CASSPRGGGRLGEDTQYF. The CDR3 nucleotides read TGTGCCAGCAGCCCCCGTGGGGGGGGCCGTCTAGGCGAAGATACGCAGTATTTT.

This clonotype was detected ten times or more. V is TRBV12-3 or TRBV12-4 and J is TRBJ2-3; no definite D call. This CDR3 is built from 11 residues. The V and J ends lost 6 bases and 6 bases respectively, with 7 bases between them. CDR3 coding DNA: TGTGCCAGCAGCGTCGAGGATACGCAGTATTTT. Translation gives CASSVEDTQYF.

The chain recombines TRBV20-1 with TRBJ2-7, with 9 nucleotides matching TRBD1. CDR1 is DFQATT and CDR2 is SNEGSKA in the germline V gene (reference sequence). The CDR3 spans 16 residues. Germline trimming cut 1 base from V and 3 bases from J; bases unmatched to any gene: 10. This chain's CDR3 is CSARASKRQGGYEQYF. The CDR3 region has the DNA TGCAGTGCTAGAGCCTCCAAAAGACAGGGGGGCTACGAGCAGTACTTC.

This clonotype was found many times. CDR3 DNA sequence: TGTGCCAGCAGTTTGACCGAGTCTGCGGGTGGCTACACCTTC. This sequence encodes CASSLTESAGGYTF. This chain uses TRBV12-3 or TRBV12-4 with TRBJ1-2, with D uncertain. V was clipped by 3 bases and J by 7 bases, with 15 bases between them. This CDR3 is 14 amino acids long.

This chain uses TRBV10-3 with TRBJ2-7, with 9 bases aligning to TRBD2. Looked up from germline, CDR1 is ENHRY and CDR2 is SYGVKD. V lost 5 bases and J lost 0; bases outside the gene matches: 5. This CDR3 has 15 residues. The CDR3 nucleotides are TGTGCCATCAGTAAAGAAGCGGGGGGCTCCTACGAGCAGTACTTC. Protein: CAISKEAGGSYEQYF.

This clonotype has only a few counts. V is TRBV20-1 and J is TRBJ2-3; 13 positions agree with TRBD2. The CDR3 sequence is 17 residues long. CDR1 is DFQATT, CDR2 SNEGSKA, per germline (reference sequence). J gave up 1 base and V 3 bases, and 7 bases lay outside the gene matches. The CDR3 region has the DNA TGCAGTGCTAGTGGCACCGGGACTAGCGGGGGCACAGATACGCAGTATTTT. Residues: CSASGTGTSGGTDTQYF.

This chain connects TRBV7-2 to TRBJ2-3, with D possibly TRBD2 on 6 matching bases. CDR1 is SGHTA, CDR2 FQGNSA, per germline. The CDR3 is 13 residues long. Trimming pared 3 bases from V and 14 bases from J, leaving 18 bases between. DNA of the CDR3: TGTGCCAGCAGCTTGGGGGACTTCGGATTATGGTATTTT. It encodes CASSLGDFGLWYF.

This clonotype was picked up one time. This sequence joins TRBV27 and TRBJ2-5; tentative D call: TRBD2 (6 bases). The germline CDR1 and CDR2 sequences are MNHEY and SMNVEV (reference sequence). The CDR3 loop spans 15 amino acids. The germline V and J ends were trimmed by 3 bases and 4 bases, with 15 bases remaining between them. CDR3: CASSFPQTRRETQYF. The CDR3, as DNA: TGTGCCAGCAGTTTTCCCCAGACTAGGCGAGAGACCCAGTACTTC.

The CDR3 here is CASSLGQKAGETQYF. CDR3 sequence (DNA): TGTGCCAGCAGCTTGGGGCAGAAGGCAGGGGAGACCCAGTACTTC. The chain is built from TRBV5-5 and TRBJ2-5; perhaps TRBD1 as D (5 bases). There are 15 residues in the CDR3. The germline gives CDR1 SGHKS, CDR2 YYEKEE (reference sequence). Trimming cost V 0 bases and J 5 bases, with 14 bases left between them. The whole variable domain, filled in from reference TRBV5-5 and TRBJ2-5, reads DAGVTQSPTHLIKTRGQQVTLRCSPISGHKSVSWYQQVLGQGPQFIFQYYEKEERGRGNFPDRFSARQFPNYSSELNVNALLLGDSALYLCASSLGQKAGETQYFGPGTRLLVL.

This clonotype was counted ten times or more. The chain carries TRBV20-1 and TRBJ1-3; 8 bases fit TRBD1. This CDR3 is 13 amino acids long. Germline trimming cut 4 bases from V and 2 bases from J; bases unmatched to any gene: 1. Germline-derived CDR1 and CDR2 are DFQATT and SNEGSKA (reference sequence). The CDR3 nucleotides are TGCAGTGCTACGGACAGGGCTGGAAACACCATATATTTT. Its translation is CSATDRAGNTIYF.

The rearrangement uses TRBV7-6 and TRBJ1-1, with D possibly TRBD1 on 6 matching bases. This CDR3 contains 14 residues. V lost 6 bases to trimming and J lost 3 bases, with 14 bases between them. Germline CDR1 SGHVS, CDR2 FNYEAQ. The CDR3 DNA sequence: TGTGCCAGCAGACCCATCGAGGGGGACACTGAAGCTTTCTTT. This encodes CASRPIEGDTEAFF.

The rearrangement joins TRBV12-3 or TRBV12-4 to TRBJ2-1; 10 positions match TRBD2. Unmatched junction bases numbered 7, after V lost 6 bases and J lost 5 bases. The CDR3 contains 15 residues. The CDR3 protein is CASRPGTSANNEQFF. DNA for the CDR3: TGTGCCAGCAGGCCGGGGACTAGCGCAAACAATGAGCAGTTCTTC.